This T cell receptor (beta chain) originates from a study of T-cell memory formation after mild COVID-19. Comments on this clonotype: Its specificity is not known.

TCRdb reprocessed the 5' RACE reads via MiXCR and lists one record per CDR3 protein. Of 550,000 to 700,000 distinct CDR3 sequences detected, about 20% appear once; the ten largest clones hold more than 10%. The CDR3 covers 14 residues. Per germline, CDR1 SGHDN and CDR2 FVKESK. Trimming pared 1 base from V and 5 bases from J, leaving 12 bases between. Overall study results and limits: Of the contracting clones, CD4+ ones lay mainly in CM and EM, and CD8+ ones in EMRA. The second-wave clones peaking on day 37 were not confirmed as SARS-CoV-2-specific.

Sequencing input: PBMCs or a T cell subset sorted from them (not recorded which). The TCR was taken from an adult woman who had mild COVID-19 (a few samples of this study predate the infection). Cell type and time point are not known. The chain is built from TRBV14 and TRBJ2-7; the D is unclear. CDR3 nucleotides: TGTGCCAGCAGCCAAGTGTCCGGGTTCAACGAGCAGTACTTC. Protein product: CASSQVSGFNEQYF.